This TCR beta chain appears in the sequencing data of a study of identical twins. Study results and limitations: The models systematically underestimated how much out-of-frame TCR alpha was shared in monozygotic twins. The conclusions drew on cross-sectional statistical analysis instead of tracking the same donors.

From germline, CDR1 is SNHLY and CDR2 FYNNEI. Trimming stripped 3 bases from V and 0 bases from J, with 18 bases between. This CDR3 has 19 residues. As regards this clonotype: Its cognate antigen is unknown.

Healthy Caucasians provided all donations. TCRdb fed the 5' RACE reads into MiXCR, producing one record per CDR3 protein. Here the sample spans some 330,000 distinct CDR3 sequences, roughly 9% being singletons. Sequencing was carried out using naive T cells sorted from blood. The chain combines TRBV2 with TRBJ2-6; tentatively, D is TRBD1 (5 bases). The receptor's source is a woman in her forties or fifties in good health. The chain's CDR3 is CASSDFPRDSSSGANVLTF. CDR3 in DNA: TGTGCCAGCAGTGATTTTCCCCGAGACAGCAGCTCTGGGGCCAACGTCCTGACTTTC.